The following is a TCR beta chain sequence with its context. Its antigen remains unknown. The data originate from a study of T cells in Graves' hyperthyroidism and ophthalmopathy. The CDR3 covers 16 residues. Trimming cost V 3 bases and J 6 bases; bases outside gene matches: 11. Germline-derived CDR1 and CDR2 are DFQATT and SNEGSKA (reference sequence). RNA transcripts served as the template for amplifying TCR beta CDR3 regions. The TCR CDR3 was amplified in a first-round RT-PCR using the HTBI primer set. Via MiXCR, TCRdb re-called the multiplex PCR reads, giving one row per CDR3 protein. Of roughly 550,000 distinct CDR3 sequences listed, about 16% were seen once; the top ten hold about 29%. Fresh peripheral blood, about 9.3 ml, yielded the PBMCs. Study results and caveats: Most thyroid clonotypes that were expanded above 0.001 also turned up in blood.

The TCR was taken from a woman aged 25 to 39 with Graves' ophthalmopathy. Source material: blood. The chain uses TRBV20-1 and TRBJ2-2; 9 bases fit TRBD1. For the CDR3, the DNA is TGCAGTGCTAGGACCATGGGACAGGGTATCGCCGGGGAGCTGTTTTTT. This codes for CSARTMGQGIAGELFF.